The 11 T cell receptor beta chains presented below share a single source sample, sequenced in a study of CD8 T cells in ankylosing spondylitis. MiXCR, run by TCRdb on the 5' RACE reads, gives a single entry per CDR3 protein. The data show 220,000 or so distinct CDR3 sequences, with approximately 10% seen just once and about 19% held by the top ten. Sequencing was performed on blood, either unsorted or a sorted T cell fraction (not recorded which). The receptors originated from a male donor with ankylosing spondylitis or in good health (not recorded which).

The chain uses TRBV24-1 and TRBJ2-1; D not resolved. Trimming stripped 5 bases from V and 7 bases from J, with 5 bases between. The CDR3 sequence is 11 residues long. Germline-derived CDR1 and CDR2 are KGHDR and SFDVKD. For the CDR3, the DNA is TGTGCCACCAGTGGGCGGAATGAGCAGTTCTTC. This sequence encodes CATSGRNEQFF.

This clonotype was recorded a few times. The rearrangement links TRBV27 to TRBJ2-3; D uncertain. The CDR3 length is 15 residues. The germline V gene encodes CDR1 MNHEY and CDR2 SMNVEV (reference sequence). Trimming took off 5 bases at V and 1 base at J, with 13 bases between the two ends. CDR3 DNA sequence: TGTGCCAGCAGTCCCCTGACGGCGGGCACAGATACGCAGTATTTT. This encodes CASSPLTAGTDTQYF.

Only one count was recorded for this clonotype. The rearrangement joins TRBV6-2 or TRBV6-3 to TRBJ2-2; the D is unclear. Trimming removed 0 bases at V and 1 base at J, with 0 bases between. CDR3 length: 13 residues. CDR1 is MNHEY and CDR2 is SVGEGT in the germline V gene. The CDR3 nucleotides are TGTGCCAGCAGTTACTCGAACACCGGGGAGCTGTTTTTT. Its translation: CASSYSNTGELFF.

This clonotype was found many times. The V call is TRBV5-1, the J call TRBJ2-7; D possibly corresponds to TRBD1 (6 bases). Germline-derived CDR1 and CDR2 are SGHRS and YFSETQ. The CDR3 sequence is 14 residues long. With 4 bases removed from V and 0 bases from J, the gap between germline ends came to 11 bases. CDR3 in amino acids: CASSIEGVSYEQYF. CDR3 DNA sequence: TGCGCCAGCAGCATTGAGGGGGTCTCCTACGAGCAGTACTTC.

This clonotype has ten or more counts. CDR3 coding DNA: TGTGCCAGCAGCGCGGCCCCTGTGGGCACAGATACGCAGTATTTT. It is translated as CASSAAPVGTDTQYF. The chain combines TRBV3-1 with TRBJ2-3; D remains ambiguous. Trimming removed 5 bases at V and 1 base at J, with 13 bases between. Germline CDR1 and CDR2: LGHDT and YNNKEL (reference sequence). The CDR3 extends over 15 amino acids.

The chain recombines TRBV6-1 with TRBJ2-2, with TRBD1 matching 7 bases. The V segment lost 2 bases and the J segment 6 bases; nucleotides outside the gene matches: 9. Per germline, CDR1 MNHNS and CDR2 SASEGT. This CDR3 has 16 amino acids. CDR3 bases: TGTGCCAGCAGTGAATGGACAGGCCCCGGTTCCGGGGAGCTGTTTTTT. Translating it yields CASSEWTGPGSGELFF.

In its sample, this clonotype was seen a few times. The rearrangement uses TRBV29-1 and TRBJ2-4; no clear D. Trimming pared 5 bases from V and 5 bases from J, leaving 10 bases between. CDR1 is SQVTM and CDR2 is ANQGSEA in the germline V gene. The CDR3 runs to 12 residues. For the CDR3, the DNA is TGCAGCGTTTTCGGCCCGCAAAACATTCAGTACTTC. This sequence encodes CSVFGPQNIQYF.

This clonotype was recorded many times. The chain uses TRBV29-1 and TRBJ2-3; 10 positions agree with TRBD2. CDR3 length: 15 amino acids. The germline gives CDR1 SQVTM, CDR2 ANQGSEA. Trimming at V came to 4 bases and at J to 1 base, leaving 5 bases not matched to a gene. The CDR3 loop is CSVVPSGGGTDTQYF. In DNA, the CDR3 is TGCAGCGTTGTCCCCAGCGGGGGGGGCACAGATACGCAGTATTTT.

In this sample, this clonotype turned up many times. The chain links TRBV5-1 to TRBJ1-1; D remains unclear. The CDR3 sequence is 14 residues long. Germline V gives CDR1 SGHRS, CDR2 YFSETQ. V was pared by 0 bases and J by 6 bases, with 12 bases between. CDR3 DNA: TGCGCCAGCAGCTTGGGAATAAGAGAAGCTGAAGCTTTCTTT. This codes for CASSLGIREAEAFF.

This chain joins TRBV7-2 and TRBJ2-5; D ambiguous. V gave up 4 bases and J gave up 4 bases, with 16 bases separating them. This CDR3 spans 15 amino acids. In germline, CDR1 is SGHTA, CDR2 FQGNSA. CDR3 DNA sequence: TGTGCCAGCAGCTCGGGCCCCGTAAGAGCAGAGACCCAGTACTTC. It encodes CASSSGPVRAETQYF.

This clonotype was seen ten or more times. The genes are TRBV3-1 and TRBJ2-2, with D perhaps given as TRBD1 or TRBD2 (5 bases each). Germline assignment: CDR1 LGHDT and CDR2 YNNKEL (reference sequence). The V end was cut by 4 bases, the J end by 9 bases, with 21 bases between. There are 16 residues in the CDR3. The CDR3 region is CASSPTSAVGPRELFF. DNA for the CDR3: TGTGCCAGCAGCCCGACAAGTGCGGTGGGACCCCGGGAGCTGTTTTTT.